Below, one TCR beta chain is given with its context. This record belongs to a study of blood T cell repertoires in COVID-19. Measured with immunoSEQ multiplex PCR; TCRdb has only the in-frame clones, and not every one. The table includes about 180,000 clones, about 90% detected once. This CDR3 is 14 amino acids long. Trimming shortened V by 4 bases and J by 0 bases, and 9 bases separated the two germline ends. CDR1 PRHDT and CDR2 FYEKMQ come from the germline V gene (reference sequence). This receptor was identified in a human donor with acute COVID-19. The donor label of this sample is uncertain. Sequenced input: PBMCs or T cells enriched from blood (not recorded which). The chain employs TRBV13 and TRBJ1-1; no firm D call. CDR3 sequence: CASSSWSMNTEAFF. CDR3 sequence (DNA): TGTGCCAGCAGCTCATGGAGTATGAACACTGAAGCTTTCTTT.